The next 10 T cell receptor beta chains were all read from a single sample in a study of shared T cell receptors in the human thymus. The assay was immunoSEQ multiplex PCR, and TCRdb's table has in-frame clones only and misses some. Of about 660,000 clones listed, 88% are singletons. This same sample was also part of a study on human thymus T cells.

The material sequenced was thymocytes. The source is a boy younger than two with a congenital heart defect.

The J gene is TRBJ2-7, the V gene TRBV5-5; D perhaps matches TRBD1 (5 bases). Germline CDR1 is SGHKS and CDR2 is YYEKEE (reference sequence). V was trimmed by 4 bases and J by 5 bases, leaving 16 bases between them. The CDR3 totals 14 residues. The CDR3 is CASSRTVRRDEQYF. The CDR3 coding sequence is TGTGCCAGCAGCCGGACCGTCCGCAGGGACGAGCAGTACTTC.

This rearrangement joins TRBV4-3 to TRBJ2-3; TRBD2 is a possible D gene (5 bases). The CDR3 spans 18 residues. V dropped 0 bases and J dropped 3 bases, with 19 bases sitting between them. The germline V gene encodes CDR1 LGHNA and CDR2 YSLEER. CDR3 in DNA: TGCGCCAGCAGCCAAGATGAGCAGCGGAGGATGTTGACAGATACGCAGTATTTT. Protein sequence: CASSQDEQRRMLTDTQYF.

The chain is built from TRBV29-1 and TRBJ2-5; D perhaps matches TRBD2 (6 bases). The CDR3 loop spans 12 amino acids. CDR1 and CDR2 (germline): SQVTM, ANQGSEA. The V end lost 7 bases, the J end lost 4 bases, and 13 bases lay between the germline ends. CDR3: CSARVGGETQYF. Here the CDR3 DNA reads TGCAGCGCCCGGGTGGGAGGAGAGACCCAGTACTTC.

The chain couples TRBV5-4 to TRBJ2-7, with a tentative D call TRBD2 (5 bases). Trimming took 3 bases from V and 2 from J, leaving 9 bases between them. The CDR3 totals 13 residues. Germline CDR1 and CDR2: SGHNT and YYREEE (reference sequence). The chain's CDR3 is CASSSVGAYEQYF. The CDR3 DNA reads as TGTGCCAGCAGCTCGGTCGGGGCCTACGAGCAGTACTTC.

This clone was counted between two and nine times. V is TRBV11-2 and J is TRBJ2-3; perhaps TRBD1 as D (6 bases). This CDR3 has 15 amino acids. Germline V CDR1 and CDR2: SGHAT, FQNNGV. V dropped 1 base and J dropped 2 bases, with 10 bases sitting between them. CDR3 DNA: TGTGCCAGCAGCTTAGGGGGGCGTCCCACAGATACGCAGTATTTT. It is translated as CASSLGGRPTDTQYF.

For this clone: Its ends do not fully match the called genes, so a read error is possible. The V call is TRBV7-7, the J call TRBJ2-7; 11 bases are a match to TRBD1. Germline V gene sequence: CDR1 SSHAT, CDR2 FNYEAQ (reference sequence). The CDR3 loop spans 15 amino acids. The CDR3 loop is CASSSGQGELYEQYF. CDR3 nucleotide sequence: TGTGCTAGCAGCTCGGGACAGGGGGAGTTGTACGAGCAGTACTTC. The variable domain in full, with the rest retrieved from reference TRBV7-7 and TRBJ2-7, is GAGVSQSPRYKVTKRGQDVTLRCDPISSHATLYWYQQALGQGPEFLTYFNYEAQPDKSGLPSDRFSAERPEGSISTLTIQRTEQRDSAMYRCASSSGQGELYEQYFGPGTRLTVT.

This chain uses TRBV7-9 with TRBJ2-7; 12 positions match TRBD1. The CDR3 has 15 residues. The J segment lost 5 bases and the V segment lost 4 bases, leaving 6 bases of the junction unmatched. Looked up from germline, CDR1 is SEHNR and CDR2 is FQNEAQ (reference sequence). The CDR3 DNA is TGTGCCAGCAGCTACCGGGACAGGGGGCCCGACGAGCAGTACTTC. It encodes CASSYRDRGPDEQYF.

The J gene is TRBJ1-4, the V gene TRBV7-6; D unresolved. CDR1 and CDR2 (germline): SGHVS, FNYEAQ. The CDR3 has 14 residues. V dropped 5 bases and J dropped 10 bases, with 17 bases sitting between them. CDR3 in amino acids: CASSPEKFGGKLFF. In DNA form, the CDR3 reads TGTGCCAGCAGCCCCGAGAAATTCGGAGGAAAACTGTTTTTT.

The chain carries TRBV27 and TRBJ1-4; D is perhaps TRBD1 (6 bases). Trimming took off 5 bases at V and 12 bases at J, with 13 bases between the two ends. The CDR3 is made up of 12 amino acids. CDR1 MNHEY and CDR2 SMNVEV come from the germline V gene (reference sequence). CDR3 sequence (DNA): TGTGCCAGCAGTCCGCAGGGGAGGGAACTGTTTTTT. It is translated as CASSPQGRELFF.

This sequence joins TRBV5-5 and TRBJ1-5; 9 bases are a match to TRBD1. This CDR3 is 15 amino acids long. Trimming cost V 0 bases and J 3 bases; bases outside gene matches: 1. The V gene's germline CDR1 is SGHKS and CDR2 YYEKEE (reference sequence). The CDR3 DNA is TGTGCCAGCAGCTTGGGGACAGGGGACAATCAGCCCCAGCATTTT. Protein: CASSLGTGDNQPQHF.